Given below is one TCR beta chain in context. Sample-barcoded 5' priming and a J-beta primer mix drove a second PCR of about 6 to 12 cycles. With 12 random nucleotides, a template-switch adaptor tagged each individual cDNA molecule. TCRdb reanalysed the 5' RACE reads using MiXCR and keeps one entry per CDR3 protein. The data show around 750,000 distinct CDR3 sequences, with roughly 50% seen just once and approximately 40% held by the top ten. This entry is derived from a study of blood T cells in healthy people across ages. The CDR3 totals 14 residues. V lost 8 bases and J lost 0; bases outside the gene matches: 3. In germline, CDR1 is MDHEN, CDR2 SYDVKM. The amount of total RNA extracted per sample was at least 5.5 micrograms.

This sequence originates from an elderly man in good health. The chain couples TRBV28 to TRBJ2-4; 8 bases align to TRBD1. The source material was blood. The CDR3 reads CASGGTGAKNIQYF. The CDR3 DNA sequence: TGTGCCAGCGGAGGGACAGGAGCCAAAAACATTCAGTACTTC.